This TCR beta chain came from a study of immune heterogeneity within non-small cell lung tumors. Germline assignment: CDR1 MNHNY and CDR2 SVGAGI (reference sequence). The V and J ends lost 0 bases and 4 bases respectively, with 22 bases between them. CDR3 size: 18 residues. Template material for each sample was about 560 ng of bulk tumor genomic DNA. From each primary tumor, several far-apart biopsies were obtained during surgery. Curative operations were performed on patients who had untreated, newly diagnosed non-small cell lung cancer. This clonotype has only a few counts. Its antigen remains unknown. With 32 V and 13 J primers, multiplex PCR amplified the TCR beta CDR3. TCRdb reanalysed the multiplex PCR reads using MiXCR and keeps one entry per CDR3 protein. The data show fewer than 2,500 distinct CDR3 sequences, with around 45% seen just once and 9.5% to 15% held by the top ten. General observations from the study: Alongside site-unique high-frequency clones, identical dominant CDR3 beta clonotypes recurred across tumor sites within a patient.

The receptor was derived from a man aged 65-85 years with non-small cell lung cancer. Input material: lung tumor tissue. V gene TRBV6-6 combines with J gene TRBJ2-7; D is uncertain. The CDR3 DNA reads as TGTGCCAGCAGTTACTCCAATTTTTGGCAGCTGGCTCCTTACGAGCAGTACTTC. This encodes CASSYSNFWQLAPYEQYF.